A selection of T cell receptor beta chains follows, all from one sample in a study of blood T cell repertoires in COVID-19. Measured with immunoSEQ multiplex PCR; TCRdb has only the in-frame clones, and not every one. The table includes approximately 190,000 clones, 70% to 85% detected once. Sequencing was performed on peripheral blood. The receptor source for this set is a human donor with acute or convalescent COVID-19. The donor label of this sample is uncertain. Each CDR3 is given with its conserved first and last residue. A D gene is named only where the DNA matches it firmly.

cdr3_length	v_call	d_call	j_call	cdr3_aa
12	TRBV7-2	-	TRBJ2-7	CASSRDHYEQYF
14	TRBV14	-	TRBJ1-2	CASSQEPRAGGYTF
15	TRBV5-4	TRBD2	TRBJ2-1	CASSLDPSGSNEQFF
14	TRBV30	TRBD1	TRBJ1-2	CAWRHRGGNYGYTF
15	TRBV18	-	TRBJ1-1	CASSPQEVGNTEAFF
16	TRBV19	-	TRBJ2-2	CASSIPTLKGTGELFF
20	TRBV21-1	-	TRBJ1-1	CASSKEGRGLSLTLNTEAFF
14	TRBV27	TRBD1	TRBJ1-2	CASSPQDRAGGYTF
13	TRBV7-3	TRBD1	TRBJ2-1	CASSFRQGNEQFF
16	TRBV5-1	TRBD1	TRBJ1-4	CASSSGGGGLNEKLFF
13	TRBV30	TRBD1	TRBJ2-7	CASNGYRGGEQYF
16	TRBV5-6	-	TRBJ1-1	CASSLRQVLGNTEAFF
16	TRBV5-1	TRBD2	TRBJ2-1	CASSPRWREEFDEQFF
14	TRBV7-2	-	TRBJ2-5	CASSSGPGVETQYF
19	TRBV4-1	TRBD2	TRBJ2-3	CASSLQSPTSESYTDTQYF
13	TRBV6-5	-	TRBJ1-1	CASNRQTNTEAFF
14	TRBV6-2/TRBV6-3	-	TRBJ1-1	CASSYSRALGEAFF
13	TRBV19	-	TRBJ1-1	CASSIAVNTEAFF
14	TRBV6-1	-	TRBJ1-4	CASSEGGRLEKLFF
18	TRBV1	-	TRBJ1-1	CTSSHPTRGKVMNTEAFF
14	TRBV7-2	TRBD2	TRBJ2-7	CASSFQREGYEQYF
16	TRBV3-1/TRBV3-2	-	TRBJ2-5	CASSQDLGKLRVTQYF
15	TRBV10-1	TRBD2	TRBJ2-7	CASRELAGGSYEQYF
13	TRBV6-2/TRBV6-3	TRBD1	TRBJ1-2	CASSYPGTGYYTF
16	TRBV3-1/TRBV3-2	-	TRBJ2-2	CASSPQVAGNTGELFF
15	TRBV28	-	TRBJ2-2	CASSPAGGSTGELFF
11	TRBV30	-	TRBJ1-2	CAWSETGGYTF
13	TRBV30	-	TRBJ1-1	CAWSRGGNTEAFF
19	TRBV19	-	TRBJ2-4	CASSIGFIQAIEVKNIQYF
16	TRBV28	TRBD1	TRBJ2-7	CASSLLGQGTSYEQYF
13	TRBV6-5	TRBD1	TRBJ2-7	CASSYGQEYEQYF
13	TRBV7-6	-	TRBJ2-7	CASSAGRFYEQYF
16	TRBV4-2	-	TRBJ2-2	CASSQGLGGDTGELFF
14	TRBV6-2/TRBV6-3	-	TRBJ1-5	CATSRGAGNQPQHF
12	TRBV7-8	-	TRBJ2-3	CASSQGQDTQYF
16	TRBV4-3	TRBD1	TRBJ2-7	CASSQEDREKSYEQYF
18	TRBV7-3	TRBD2	TRBJ2-1	CASSLSPGERDSYNEQFF
16	TRBV18	TRBD2	TRBJ2-7	CASSPPGLAGGYEQYF
16	TRBV19	TRBD2	TRBJ2-7	CAGPTSGRPKDYEQYF
13	TRBV6-6	-	TRBJ1-5	CASSYSFNQPQHF
15	TRBV6-5	TRBD1	TRBJ1-1	CASSLTGGGYTEAFF
17	TRBV7-8	TRBD2	TRBJ2-1	CASSLNGLAGVFNEQFF
16	TRBV7-9	TRBD2	TRBJ2-1	CASSLRSSGNYNEQFF
11	TRBV20-1	-	TRBJ1-2	CSAGDNYGYTF
15	TRBV7-9	-	TRBJ2-1	CASSPGDSTYNEQFF
14	TRBV6-6	-	TRBJ1-5	CASSAAQGSQPQHF
13	TRBV12-3/TRBV12-4	-	TRBJ2-1	CASSFGGSDEQFF
15	TRBV25-1	TRBD1	TRBJ1-6	CASSLQGVDNSPLHF
15	TRBV7-7	-	TRBJ2-5	CASSPLGGPSETQYF
13	TRBV18	-	TRBJ2-7	CASSGTVIYEQYF
14	TRBV18	TRBD1	TRBJ2-1	CASSPVFETGEQFF